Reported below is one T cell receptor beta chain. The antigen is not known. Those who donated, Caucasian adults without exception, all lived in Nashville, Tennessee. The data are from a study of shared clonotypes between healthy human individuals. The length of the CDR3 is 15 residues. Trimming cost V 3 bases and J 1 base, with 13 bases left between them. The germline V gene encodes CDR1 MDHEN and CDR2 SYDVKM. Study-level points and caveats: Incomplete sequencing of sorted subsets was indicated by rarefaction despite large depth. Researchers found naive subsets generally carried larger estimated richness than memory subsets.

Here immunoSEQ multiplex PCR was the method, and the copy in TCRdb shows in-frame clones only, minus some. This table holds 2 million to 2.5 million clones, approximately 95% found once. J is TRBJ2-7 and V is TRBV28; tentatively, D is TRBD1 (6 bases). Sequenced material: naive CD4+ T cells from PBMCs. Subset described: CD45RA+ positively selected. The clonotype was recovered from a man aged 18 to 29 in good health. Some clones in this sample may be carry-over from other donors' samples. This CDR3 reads CASSLGAISSYEQYF. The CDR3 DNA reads TGTGCCAGCAGTTTGGGGGCGATCTCTTCCTACGAGCAGTACTTC.